What follows describes a single T cell receptor beta chain. The V end lost 4 bases, the J end lost 2 bases, and 15 bases lay between the germline ends. Germline values: CDR1 SEHNR, CDR2 FQNEAQ (reference sequence). The CDR3 spans 15 residues. The repertoire was sequenced with immunoSEQ multiplex PCR; TCRdb's copy has only in-frame clones and lacks some. The sample holds some 100,000 clones; around nine tenths are singletons and the top ten take roughly 4%. The sample belongs to a study of T cell responses to AZD1222 COVID-19 vaccine. The genes are TRBV7-9 and TRBJ2-7, with a possible D match to TRBD2 (6 bases). The source of this sequence is an adult who received the AZD1222 COVID-19 vaccine. The sample here was peripheral blood, taken 28 days after the second AZD1222 dose. CDR3: CASSSKEGKTYEQYF. The DNA of the CDR3 is TGTGCCAGCAGCTCCAAGGAGGGCAAAACCTACGAGCAGTACTTC.